This TCR beta chain came from a study of beta chain features in type 1 diabetes. In the study overall: On cell yields, gender and age, patients and healthy donors were similar. Study-wide points: Unsettled here was the matter of whether HLA type influences TCRB rearrangement. Across all four CD4+ subsets, people with type 1 diabetes showed modestly shorter TCRB CDR3s. TCRB repertoires of naive, central memory and Treg cells appeared more similar among patients than among healthy donors.

Donors underwent one heparinised blood draw, about 110 mL on average. About this clone: Its antigen is unknown.

V was cut by 0 bases and J by 6 bases, with 13 bases left in between. There are 15 residues in the CDR3. CDR1 is SGHRS and CDR2 is YFSETQ in the germline V gene. Reverse transcription of all isolated RNA meant that expressed TCRB transcripts were sequenced. Sequencing used immunoSEQ multiplex PCR; TCRdb keeps in-frame clones, though not all of them. The table records approximately 360,000 clones, around 12% of them present only once. This sequence was found in a woman aged 18-29 years with type 1 diabetes. Sample: naive CD4+ T cells from blood. The rearrangement joins TRBV5-1 to TRBJ2-1; tentative D call: TRBD1 (5 bases). CDR3: CASSLASGRGNEQFF. The CDR3 DNA reads TGCGCCAGCAGCTTGGCCTCTGGTAGGGGCAATGAGCAGTTCTTC.